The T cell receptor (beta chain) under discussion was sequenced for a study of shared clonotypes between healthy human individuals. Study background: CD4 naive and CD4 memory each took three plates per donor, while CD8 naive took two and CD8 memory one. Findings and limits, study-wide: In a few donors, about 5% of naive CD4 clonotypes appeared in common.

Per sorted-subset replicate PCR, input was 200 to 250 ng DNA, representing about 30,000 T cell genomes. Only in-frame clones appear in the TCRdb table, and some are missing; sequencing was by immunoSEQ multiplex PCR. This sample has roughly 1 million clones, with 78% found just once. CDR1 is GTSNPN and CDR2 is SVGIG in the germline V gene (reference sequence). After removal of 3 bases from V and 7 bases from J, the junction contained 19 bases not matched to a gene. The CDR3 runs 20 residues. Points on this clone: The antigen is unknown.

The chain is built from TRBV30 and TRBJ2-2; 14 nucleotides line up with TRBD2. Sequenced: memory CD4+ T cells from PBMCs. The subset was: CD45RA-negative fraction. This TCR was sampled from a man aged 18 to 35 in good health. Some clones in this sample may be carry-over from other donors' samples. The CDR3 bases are TGTGCCTGGAGCGGGGGGACTAGCGGGAGTTGGTTTCGAACAGTCGGGGAGCTGTTTTTT. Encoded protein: CAWSGGTSGSWFRTVGELFF.